Following are 17 T cell receptor beta chains from one sample sequenced in a study of blood T cell repertoires in COVID-19. Produced via immunoSEQ multiplex PCR; TCRdb's table is partial and in-frame only. This sample has some 500,000 clones, with roughly 91% found just once. Sample: peripheral blood. The receptors stem from a woman in her forties or fifties with COVID-19, enrolled during active disease.

The J gene is TRBJ1-6, the V gene TRBV5-1; D is unresolved. V lost 0 bases to trimming and J lost 9 bases, with 10 bases between them. The CDR3 is 14 residues long. Per the germline V gene, CDR1 is SGHRS and CDR2 is YFSETQ. CDR3 loop: CASSLGSSGSPLHF. CDR3 sequence (DNA): TGCGCCAGCAGCTTGGGTTCTAGCGGTTCACCCCTCCACTTT.

The genes are TRBV28 and TRBJ1-5; TRBD1 matches 10 bases. Trimming cost V 6 bases and J 11 bases; bases outside gene matches: 13. The CDR3 spans 15 residues. Germline V gene lookup returns CDR1 MDHEN and CDR2 SYDVKM. The CDR3 reads CASSQGTGVLGAQHF. CDR3 nucleotide sequence: TGTGCCAGCAGCCAAGGGACAGGGGTCCTCGGGGCCCAGCATTTT.

This rearrangement joins TRBV29-1 to TRBJ1-2; tentative D call: TRBD1 (6 bases). Trimming cost V 4 bases and J 4 bases, with 10 bases left between them. This CDR3 is 12 amino acids long. The germline CDR1 and CDR2 sequences are SQVTM and ANQGSEA. CDR3 protein: CSVASRGYGYTF. CDR3 DNA sequence: TGCAGCGTTGCCTCCAGGGGCTATGGCTACACCTTC.

The rearrangement links TRBV7-8 to TRBJ2-7; 7 nucleotides line up with TRBD1. The J segment lost 1 base and the V segment lost 4 bases, leaving 7 bases of the junction unmatched. There are 15 residues in the CDR3. CDR1 is SGHVS, CDR2 FQNEAQ, per germline. In DNA form, the CDR3 reads TGTGCCAGCAGCTGGACAGGCGGTGGATCCTACGAGCAGTACTTC. This sequence encodes CASSWTGGGSYEQYF.

This clone has only a few counts. This chain joins TRBV19 and TRBJ1-6, with D uncertain. The germline gives CDR1 LNHDA, CDR2 SQIVND (reference sequence). This CDR3 has 16 residues. V was cut by 7 bases and J by 0 bases, with 13 bases left in between. The CDR3 sequence: CASTADASSYNSPLHF. The CDR3 nucleotides read TGTGCCAGTACCGCCGATGCGAGCTCCTATAATTCACCCCTCCACTTT.

J is TRBJ2-7 and V is TRBV27, with D hard to call. The CDR3 spans 13 residues. Per germline, CDR1 MNHEY and CDR2 SMNVEV (reference sequence). Deletions cut 5 bases from V and 3 bases from J, with 11 bases between. CDR3 loop: CASSLPNNYEQYF. The CDR3 bases are TGTGCCAGCAGTCTCCCAAACAACTACGAGCAGTACTTC.

The V call is TRBV9, the J call TRBJ2-3, with D uncertain. The germline gives CDR1 SGDLS, CDR2 YYNGEE. CDR3 size: 15 residues. The ends were cut back, 0 bases at V and 9 bases at J, with 17 bases in the middle. The DNA of the CDR3 is TGTGCCAGCAGCGTAGATTTCCACCCGCTCCAGACGCAGTATTTT. Protein product: CASSVDFHPLQTQYF.

V gene TRBV30 combines with J gene TRBJ2-6, with 11 bases aligning to TRBD1. The CDR3 is 17 amino acids. Germline-derived CDR1 and CDR2 are GTSNPN and SVGIG (reference sequence). The trim removed 3 bases at V and 4 bases at J, leaving 8 bases unmatched. CDR3 nucleotide sequence: TGTGCCTGGAGGCGGACAGGGGGCGTTCTAGGGGCCAACGTCCTGACTTTC. Protein sequence: CAWRRTGGVLGANVLTF.

Written as DNA, the CDR3 is TGTGCCACCAGTGATTCCGTGGGACAGGGGGAAGTAAACTACGAGCAGTACTTC. The encoded protein is CATSDSVGQGEVNYEQYF. The chain combines TRBV24-1 with TRBJ2-7, with 11 nucleotides matching TRBD1. Germline assignment: CDR1 KGHDR and CDR2 SFDVKD. The CDR3 runs to 18 residues. The junction had 11 bases not matched to a gene; V was cut back by 2 bases and J by 3 bases.

The chain couples TRBV3-1 (or the pseudogene TRBV3-2) to TRBJ2-7; 7 bases are a match to TRBD2. The CDR3 spans 15 residues. Germline CDR1 reads LGHDT; CDR2 reads YNNKEL (reference sequence). The ends lost 1 base at V and 2 bases at J; junction bases unmatched: 5. Here the CDR3 DNA reads TGTGCCAGCAGCCAAGGGGGGGGGAGTCCCTACGAGCAGTACTTC. This codes for CASSQGGGSPYEQYF.

The chain links TRBV28 to TRBJ2-2; a weak D match, TRBD2 (6 bases). The CDR3 is 15 amino acids. The V gene lost 2 bases and the J gene lost 3 bases, with 10 bases spanning the gap. Germline lookup yields CDR1 MDHEN and CDR2 SYDVKM. CDR3: CASSLGPGDTGELFF. DNA for the CDR3: TGTGCCAGCAGTTTAGGGCCGGGGGACACCGGGGAGCTGTTTTTT.

The V gene is TRBV27, the J gene TRBJ2-2; 10 positions agree with TRBD2. V lost 6 bases to trimming and J lost 6 bases; unmatched junction nucleotides: 13. CDR1 is MNHEY, CDR2 SMNVEV, per germline (reference sequence). There are 17 residues in the CDR3. CDR3 nucleotides: TGTGCCAGCAGAATAAGGCTCCTAGCGGGGGTCCCCGGGGAGCTGTTTTTT. Its translation is CASRIRLLAGVPGELFF.

Details on this clone: This sample also contains other DNA sequences that code for the same CDR3. This chain links TRBV6-5 with TRBJ1-1; the D is unclear. The V and J ends lost 6 bases and 4 bases respectively, with 12 bases between them. The CDR3 runs 13 residues. Germline V gives CDR1 MNHEY, CDR2 SVGAGI. CDR3 amino acids: CASSSEPGTEAFF. The CDR3 bases are TGTGCCAGCAGCAGCGAGCCGGGCACTGAAGCTTTCTTT.

The V call is TRBV7-6, the J call TRBJ2-5, with 7 bases matching TRBD2. V gave up 4 bases and J gave up 5 bases; unmatched junction bases: 7. The CDR3 is 14 amino acids. Per germline, CDR1 SGHVS and CDR2 FNYEAQ. DNA of the CDR3: TGTGCCAGCAGCTGGGGGGGGGAATATGAGACCCAGTACTTC. Encoded protein: CASSWGGEYETQYF.

This chain connects TRBV5-6 to TRBJ2-7, with D possibly being TRBD2 (5 bases). Trimming removed 2 bases from V and 4 bases from J, with 7 bases in between. The germline CDR1 and CDR2 sequences are SGHDT and YYEEEE. The CDR3 covers 12 residues. DNA for the CDR3: TGTGCCAGCAGCTTCTTAGCGTACGAGCAGTACTTC. Its protein product is CASSFLAYEQYF.

The rearrangement joins TRBV5-6 to TRBJ1-1, with a possible D match to TRBD1 (5 bases). Trimming took 4 bases from V and 3 from J, leaving 13 bases between them. The length of the CDR3 is 14 residues. Per the germline V gene, CDR1 is SGHDT and CDR2 is YYEEEE. The CDR3 DNA is TGTGCCAGCAGCCCGGGGGGGTCCTACACTGAAGCTTTCTTT. It encodes CASSPGGSYTEAFF.

This sequence joins TRBV7-6 and TRBJ2-2, with D perhaps TRBD2 (5 bases). CDR1 and CDR2 from the germline V gene are SGHVS and FNYEAQ. This CDR3 has 16 amino acids. Between the trimmed V and J ends, which lost 5 bases and 4 bases, there was a span of 17 bases. The CDR3 is CASSSGRSPSTGELFF. CDR3 coding DNA: TGTGCCAGCAGCAGCGGACGCTCACCTAGCACCGGGGAGCTGTTTTTT.